This T cell receptor beta chain was documented in a study of Tregs in tolerant kidney transplant recipients. Sequenced by immunoSEQ multiplex PCR; TCRdb stores in-frame clones only, minus some. In the table there are about 15,000 clones, nearly 55% of which are singletons. Study-wide results and limits: Few patients were studied, so findings need validation in larger groups.

FACS sorting followed a roughly 6-day coculture of CFSE-labeled recipient PBMCs with irradiated graft donor PBMCs. Trimming removed 5 bases from V and 4 bases from J, with 11 bases in between. The CDR3 extends over 13 amino acids. Germline V CDR1 and CDR2: LNHDA, SQIVND (reference sequence). As concerns this clone: As yet, its antigen is unknown.

The chain is built from TRBV19 and TRBJ2-5; no reliable D call. The sample consisted of CD4+ T cells from blood cultured with allogeneic cells, taken before the transplant. The sequence was obtained from a human patient who received a combined kidney and bone marrow transplant. The CDR3: CASSPVWLETQYF. As DNA, the CDR3 is TGTGCCAGTAGTCCGGTATGGTTAGAGACCCAGTACTTC.